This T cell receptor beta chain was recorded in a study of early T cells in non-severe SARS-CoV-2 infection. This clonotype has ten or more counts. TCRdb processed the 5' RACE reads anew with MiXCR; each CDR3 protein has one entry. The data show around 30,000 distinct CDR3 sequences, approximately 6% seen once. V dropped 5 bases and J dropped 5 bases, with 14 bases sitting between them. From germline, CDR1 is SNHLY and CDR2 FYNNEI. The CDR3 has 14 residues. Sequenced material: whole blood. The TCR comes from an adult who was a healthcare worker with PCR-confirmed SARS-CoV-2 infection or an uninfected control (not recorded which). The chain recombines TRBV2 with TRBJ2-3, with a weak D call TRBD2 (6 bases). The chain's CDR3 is CASSMVRGIDTQYF. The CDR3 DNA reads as TGTGCCAGCAGTATGGTGCGCGGGATAGATACGCAGTATTTT.